This T cell receptor (beta chain) appears in the sequencing data of a study of technical replicates of blood from several donors. The data were produced by immunoSEQ multiplex PCR, yet TCRdb's version contains in-frame clones alone and is incomplete. The table shows 50,000 to 70,000 clones, with approximately 94% occurring only once. The CDR3 covers 12 residues. Trimming shortened V by 6 bases and J by 6 bases, and 11 bases separated the two germline ends. CDR1 is LGHNT, CDR2 FRNRAP, per germline. The sequenced material came from PBMCs. The genes are TRBV12-5 and TRBJ1-1; D unclear. The sequence came from a human donor in good health. Some clones in this sample may be carry-over from other donors' samples. Here the CDR3 reads CASGRGWSEAFF. The CDR3 bases are TGTGCTAGTGGCCGAGGGTGGTCTGAAGCTTTCTTT. Supplemented by reference TRBV12-5 and TRBJ1-1, the full variable domain reads DARVTQTPRHKVTEMGQEVTMRCQPILGHNTVFWYRQTMMQGLELLAYFRNRAPLDDSGMPKDRFSAEMPDATLATLKIQPSEPRDSAVYFCASGRGWSEAFFGQGTRLTVV.